This T cell receptor beta chain is drawn from a study of siplizumab effects on memory and regulatory T cells. Broader study findings: A small minority of alloreactive clones were mapped to unstimulated subsets. Proliferating clones, CD4+ or CD8+, lacked an assignable naive or memory phenotype in roughly 80-95% of cases. The study did not confirm that proliferating Tregs from siplizumab cultures were suppressive.

Concerning this clone: No antigen is known for it.

The CDR3 is made up of 16 amino acids. Germline loops: CDR1 SGDLS, CDR2 YYNGEE. After removal of 4 bases from V and 4 bases from J, the junction contained 10 bases not matched to a gene. Generated by immunoSEQ multiplex PCR, the TCRdb table keeps only in-frame clones and is missing some. The sample carries around 100,000 clones, around 92% recorded once. The sample consisted of CD4+ T cells sorted from blood. V and J are TRBV9 and TRBJ2-3, with TRBD1 matching over 9 bases. This sequence originates from a human donor in good health. CDR3 region: CASSTTPGQGSDTQYF. The CDR3 coding sequence is TGTGCCAGCAGCACAACACCGGGACAGGGTTCAGATACGCAGTATTTT.